The 17 T cell receptor beta chains presented below share a single source sample, sequenced in a study of T cell responses to AZD1222 COVID-19 vaccine. Profiled with immunoSEQ multiplex PCR; TCRdb holds only in-frame clones, not every one. The table lists about 63,000 clones, 80% to 90% of them singletons, with 6.5% in the top ten. Sequencing used peripheral blood, obtained 28 days after the second AZD1222 dose. The receptors were gathered from an adult who received the AZD1222 COVID-19 vaccine.

The sample holds one count of this clone. The chain joins TRBV7-8 to TRBJ2-4, with D possibly TRBD2 on 6 matching bases. Trimming cost V 5 bases and J 2 bases, with 13 bases left between them. Germline CDR1 SGHVS, CDR2 FQNEAQ. This CDR3 spans 15 amino acids. This CDR3 is CASSPGGGSKNIQYF. The CDR3 DNA reads as TGTGCCAGCAGCCCCGGTGGGGGGTCCAAAAACATTCAGTACTTC.

This chain connects TRBV2 to TRBJ1-4; 12 positions agree with TRBD1. Trimming removed 8 bases from V and 8 bases from J; junction bases left unmatched: 3. CDR1 SNHLY and CDR2 FYNNEI come from the germline V gene. This CDR3 has 13 residues. Written as DNA, the CDR3 is TGTGCCAGCGGGGACAGGGGGCGAGAAAAACTGTTTTTT. This codes for CASGDRGREKLFF. Drawing the rest from reference TRBV2 and TRBJ1-4, the complete variable domain is EPEVTQTPSHQVTQMGQEVILRCVPISNHLYFYWYRQILGQKVEFLVSFYNNEISEKSEIFDDQFSVERPDGSNFTLKIRSTKLEDSAMYFCASGDRGREKLFFGSGTQLSVL.

The CDR3 here is CATSYPDRDNSPLHF. The DNA of the CDR3 is TGTGCCACCAGCTACCCGGACAGGGATAATTCACCCCTCCACTTT. The J gene is TRBJ1-6, the V gene TRBV24-1; 8 bases match TRBD1. Losses at the gene ends were 7 bases for V and 5 bases for J; bases not matched to a gene: 6. Germline V gene lookup returns CDR1 KGHDR and CDR2 SFDVKD. The CDR3 has 15 residues.

The rearrangement links TRBV6-5 to TRBJ1-2; 7 bases are shared with TRBD1. The CDR3 contains 15 residues. CDR1 is MNHEY and CDR2 is SVGAGI in the germline V gene. V lost 6 bases and J lost 4; bases outside the gene matches: 11. This chain's CDR3 is CASRQDRERGYGYTF. The CDR3 DNA reads TGTGCCAGCAGACAAGACAGGGAAAGGGGCTATGGCTACACCTTC.

The chain uses TRBV19 and TRBJ1-1; a weak D match, TRBD1 (5 bases). The CDR3 consists of 14 residues. Germline loops: CDR1 LNHDA, CDR2 SQIVND (reference sequence). The germline V and J ends were trimmed by 10 bases and 1 base, with 16 bases remaining between them. The chain's CDR3 is CATSSRQGNTEAFF. CDR3 DNA: TGTGCCACCTCATCGAGGCAGGGGAACACTGAAGCTTTCTTT.

The chain couples TRBV10-1 to TRBJ1-5; D gene uncertain. Per the germline V gene, CDR1 is WNHNN and CDR2 is SYGVQD (reference sequence). The V gene lost 7 bases and the J gene lost 7 bases, with 8 bases spanning the gap. CDR3 length equals 11 residues. CDR3 sequence: CASIGYQPQHF. CDR3 in DNA: TGCGCCAGCATCGGGTACCAGCCCCAGCATTTT.

The count of this clone is one. This rearrangement joins TRBV5-4 to TRBJ1-2; 8 positions agree with TRBD1. Germline V gene data show CDR1 as SGHNT and CDR2 as YYREEE (reference sequence). The CDR3 sequence is 13 residues long. V lost 5 bases, J lost 4 bases, and 4 bases stayed unmatched. The CDR3 region is CASRPTGVYGYTF. The CDR3 DNA follows: TGTGCCAGCAGGCCGACAGGGGTCTATGGCTACACCTTC.

The chain recombines TRBV5-1 with TRBJ1-4; 8 positions agree with TRBD1. Looked up from germline, CDR1 is SGHRS and CDR2 is YFSETQ. The CDR3 is made up of 14 amino acids. V lost 4 bases, J lost 4 bases, and 3 bases stayed unmatched. The CDR3 DNA reads TGCGCCAGCAGCGGACAGGGCATTAATGAAAAACTGTTTTTT. Amino acids: CASSGQGINEKLFF. Looking up the rest from reference TRBV5-1 and TRBJ1-4 gives the full variable domain: KAGVTQTPRYLIKTRGQQVTLSCSPISGHRSVSWYQQTPGQGLQFLFEYFSETQRNKGNFPGRFSGRQFSNSRSEMNVSTLELGDSALYLCASSGQGINEKLFFGSGTQLSVL.

This chain connects TRBV6-7 to TRBJ2-1; TRBD1 agrees at 8 bases. TRBV6-7 is labeled an ORF, and its function is uncertain. The CDR3 contains 13 residues. V was pared by 5 bases and J by 7 bases, with 4 bases of the junction left unmatched. CDR3 bases: TGTGCCAGCAGTGACAGGGGAAGAAATGAGCAGTTCTTC. Protein product: CASSDRGRNEQFF.

The chain joins TRBV6-6 to TRBJ2-7, with D tentatively TRBD1 (6 bases). V was trimmed by 6 bases and J by 5 bases, leaving 17 bases between them. The germline CDR1 and CDR2 sequences are MNHNY and SVGAGI (reference sequence). The CDR3 contains 14 residues. This CDR3 is CASSSMAGVHEQYF. DNA for the CDR3: TGTGCCAGCAGCTCAATGGCAGGGGTGCACGAGCAGTACTTC.

V and J are TRBV3-1 (or the pseudogene TRBV3-2) and TRBJ1-1; no clear D gene. Germline V gives CDR1 LGHDT, CDR2 YNNKEL (reference sequence). The V gene lost 7 bases and the J gene lost 0 bases, with 12 bases spanning the gap. This CDR3 spans 14 amino acids. In nucleotides, the CDR3 is TGTGCCAGCACCAATAATTTGGTGAACACTGAAGCTTTCTTT. It codes for CASTNNLVNTEAFF.

The V and J genes are TRBV6-2 or TRBV6-3 and TRBJ1-6; D unclear. The germline CDR1 and CDR2 sequences are MNHEY and SVGEGT. The CDR3 consists of 14 residues. V was pared by 1 base and J by 9 bases, with 10 bases between. CDR3 loop: CASSYFQEGSPLHF. The CDR3 coding sequence is TGTGCCAGCAGTTACTTTCAAGAGGGTTCACCCCTCCACTTT.

The V gene is TRBV4-3, the J gene TRBJ2-1; no firm D call. The CDR3 contains 14 residues. Trimming shortened V by 0 bases and J by 9 bases, and 12 bases separated the two germline ends. Germline V CDR1 and CDR2: LGHNA, YSLEER. The DNA for the CDR3 is TGCGCCAGCAGCCAAGATCCGCAAGGGTTTGAGCAGTTCTTC. Translation gives CASSQDPQGFEQFF.

This clone was picked up a small number of times. This chain connects TRBV6-5 to TRBJ1-6; no clear D. Germline lookup yields CDR1 MNHEY and CDR2 SVGAGI. CDR3 size: 14 residues. Trimming removed 1 base at V and 8 bases at J, with 9 bases between. CDR3 coding DNA: TGTGCCAGCAGTTACTTGTCAGGTGATTCACCCCTCCACTTT. Residues: CASSYLSGDSPLHF.

The chain combines TRBV30 with TRBJ1-6, with 7 nucleotides matching TRBD1. Germline V CDR1 and CDR2: GTSNPN, SVGIG (reference sequence). This CDR3 contains 16 residues. V gave up 3 bases and J gave up 0 bases; unmatched junction bases: 5. CDR3 protein: CAWRLGGASYNSPLHF. CDR3 bases: TGTGCCTGGAGATTAGGGGGCGCCTCCTATAATTCACCCCTCCACTTT.

The chain carries TRBV5-1 and TRBJ2-7; 10 bases are shared with TRBD1. CDR3 length: 13 residues. Germline lookup yields CDR1 SGHRS and CDR2 YFSETQ. After removal of 3 bases from V and 7 bases from J, the junction contained 4 bases not matched to a gene. The CDR3 here is CASSWTGGDEQYF. CDR3 sequence (DNA): TGCGCCAGCAGCTGGACAGGGGGGGATGAGCAGTACTTC.

The rearrangement links TRBV4-3 to TRBJ1-6; no definite D call. The ends were cut back, 0 bases at V and 10 bases at J, with 13 bases in the middle. Germline CDR1 and CDR2: LGHNA and YSLEER. The CDR3 runs 15 residues. This CDR3 is CASSQELWRWSPLHF. The CDR3 DNA is TGCGCCAGCAGCCAAGAATTGTGGAGATGGTCACCCCTCCACTTT.